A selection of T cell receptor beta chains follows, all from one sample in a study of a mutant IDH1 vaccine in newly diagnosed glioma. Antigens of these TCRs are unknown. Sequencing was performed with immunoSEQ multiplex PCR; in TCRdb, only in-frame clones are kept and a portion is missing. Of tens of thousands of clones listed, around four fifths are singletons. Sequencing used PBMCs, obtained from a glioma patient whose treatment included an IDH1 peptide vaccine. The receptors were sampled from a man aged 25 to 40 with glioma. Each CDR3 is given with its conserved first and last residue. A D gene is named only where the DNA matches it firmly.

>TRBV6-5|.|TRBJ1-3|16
CASSYSTQSKGNTIYF
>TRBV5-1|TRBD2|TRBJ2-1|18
CASSSRRGAGVSYNEQFF
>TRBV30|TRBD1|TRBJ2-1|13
CAFRTGVYNEQFF
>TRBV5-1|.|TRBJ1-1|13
CASSLQGGTEAFF
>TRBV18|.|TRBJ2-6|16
CASSPFGGPGANVLTF
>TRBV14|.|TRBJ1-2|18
CASSRTDVWGARNYGYTF
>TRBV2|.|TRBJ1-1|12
CAAGRLDTEAFF
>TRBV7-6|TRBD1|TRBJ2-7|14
CASSFSGGISEQYF
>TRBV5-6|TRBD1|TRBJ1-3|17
CASSSRAQGALRNTIYF
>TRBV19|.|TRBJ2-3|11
CASRSWDTQYF
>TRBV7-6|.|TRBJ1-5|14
CASSLQGSAQPQHF
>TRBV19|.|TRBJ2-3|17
CASSTTAVIARTDTQYF
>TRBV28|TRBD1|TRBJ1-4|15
CASRRDSTSNEKLFF
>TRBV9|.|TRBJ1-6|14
CASSAEGGRSPLHF
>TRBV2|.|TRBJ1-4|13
CASRPTENEKLFF
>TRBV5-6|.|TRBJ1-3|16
CASLQSPSASENTIYF
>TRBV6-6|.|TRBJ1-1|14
CASSWGDFNTEAFF
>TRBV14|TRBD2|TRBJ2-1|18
CASSQAPGGGSSYNEQFF
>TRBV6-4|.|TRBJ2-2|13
CASSNQNTGELFF
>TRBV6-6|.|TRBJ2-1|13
CASSYSNSNEQFF
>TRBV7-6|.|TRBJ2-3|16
CASSLRQSPSTDTQYF
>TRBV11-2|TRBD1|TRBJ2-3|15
CASRPGGTGSDTQYF